These 2 T cell receptor beta chains originate from one sample sequenced in a study of cytomegalovirus exposure and HLA in healthy donors. PCR primers comprised 60 Vbeta and 13 Jbeta primers. The protocol was immunoSEQ multiplex PCR, while the TCRdb copy is restricted to in-frame clones and leaves out a portion. The table has 110,000 to 150,000 clones, roughly 72% seen once. The source material was PBMCs. The receptors shown here come from a man aged 35-49 years in good health and CMV-seronegative.

This sequence joins TRBV2 and TRBJ2-7; TRBD1 matches 7 bases. The CDR3 contains 14 residues. Germline CDR1 SNHLY, CDR2 FYNNEI. Trimming cost V 3 bases and J 5 bases; bases outside gene matches: 7. The CDR3 spells CASSELTGSDEQYF. The CDR3 DNA is TGTGCCAGCAGTGAGCTGACAGGGTCTGACGAGCAGTACTTC.

This rearrangement joins TRBV27 to TRBJ2-5; 16 bases map to TRBD2. The CDR3 sequence is 17 residues long. Losses at the gene ends were 0 bases for V and 5 bases for J; bases not matched to a gene: 3. Germline V CDR1 and CDR2: MNHEY, SMNVEV (reference sequence). The CDR3 coding sequence is TGTGCCAGCAGTTTATCGGGACTAGCGGGGGGGTCGGAGACCCAGTACTTC. It encodes CASSLSGLAGGSETQYF.